This T cell receptor (beta chain) is from a study of T cell repertoires in enteric fever (dated by TCRdb to 2017 to 2018). Context from the whole study: The study reconstructed the Salmonella-specific repertoire of circulating effector CD4+ T cells from volunteers experimentally challenged with Salmonella Typhi or Paratyphi A. In the study, T cell receptor sequencing was integrated with live fluorescence barcoding, mass cytometry and unbiased single-cell cloning. T cell staining, including ex vivo staining, was performed with tetramers loaded with CdtB(105-125) peptide variants (SP110Y, ST110H). Circulating effector CD4+ T cells responding to Salmonella infection were identified by mass cytometry. Results and caveats for the whole study, not just this receptor: Cross-reactive responses against distantly related Salmonella serovars, as well as clones recognizing antigens unique to S. Typhi or S. Paratyphi A, were included among the expanded clonotypes. Single amino acid differences in the immunodominant proteins CdtB and PhoN appeared to drive the accumulation of T cells that did not cross-react between serovars. The study pinpointed HlyE and CdtB as immunodominant T cell antigens specific to S. Typhi and S. Paratyphi A.

The sequencer listed for this sample is Illumina MiSeq. TCRdb itself trimmed the public reads at Q25 with fastp, ran MiXCR and retained productive beta chains. Rows matching on CDR3 protein sequence are summarized as one entry with the most common DNA and genes. The sample yields around 1,600 distinct CDR3 sequences; about a third were counted once. The ten biggest clones cover 15% to 20% of the sample. The germline V gene sets CDR1 to MDHEN and CDR2 to SYDVKM. V lost 10 bases and J lost 10 bases, and the count of bases not matched to a germline gene is 12. The CDR3, from cysteine to phenylalanine, totals 13 residues. Kept here is only the CDR3 DNA, which spans 39 bases and is read in frame from base 1. To note about this clonotype: The antigen it recognizes is unknown. Base qualities were left out, and no much larger clone turns up one base away.

The source material was CCR7- CD38- CD4+ T cells from PBMCs. The sequence is built from TRBV28 and TRBJ2-2, with 7 middle bases fitting TRBD2. This TCR came from a human donor with Salmonella enteric fever, either typhoid or paratyphoid (not recorded which). The CDR3 here reads CATRGGSYEELFF. The DNA sequence is as follows: TGTGCCACCCGCGGGGGTTCCTATGAGGAGCTGTTTTTT.